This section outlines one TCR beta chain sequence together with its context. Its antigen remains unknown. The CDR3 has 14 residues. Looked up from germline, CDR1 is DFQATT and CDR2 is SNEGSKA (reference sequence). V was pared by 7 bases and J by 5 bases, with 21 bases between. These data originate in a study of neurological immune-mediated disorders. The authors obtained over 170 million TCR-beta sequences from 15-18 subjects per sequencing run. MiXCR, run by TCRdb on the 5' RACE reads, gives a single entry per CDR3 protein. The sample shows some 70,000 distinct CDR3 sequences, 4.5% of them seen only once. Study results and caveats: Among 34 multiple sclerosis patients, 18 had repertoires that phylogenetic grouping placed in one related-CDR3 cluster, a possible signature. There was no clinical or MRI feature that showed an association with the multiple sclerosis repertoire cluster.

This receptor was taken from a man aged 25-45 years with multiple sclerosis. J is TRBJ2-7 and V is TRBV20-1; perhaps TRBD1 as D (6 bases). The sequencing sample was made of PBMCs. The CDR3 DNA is TGCAGTGTTCTTGAGGGGGATCCGCGAGACGAGCAGTACTTC. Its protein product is CSVLEGDPRDEQYF.